This is a list of T cell receptor beta chains from one sample in a study of T cell responses to AZD1222 COVID-19 vaccine. Sequencing was performed with immunoSEQ multiplex PCR; in TCRdb, only in-frame clones are kept and a portion is missing. The sample lists 100,000 to 120,000 clones, roughly 87% occurring once. Here the sequenced sample was peripheral blood, taken on day 0 of AZD1222 vaccination. The receptors here all came from an adult in good health. The CDR3 runs from the conserved cysteine through the conserved F or W. A D gene is named only where the DNA matches it firmly. The size field is filled for only some rows; it gives once, few, many or a size class.

CDR3 protein | CDR3 DNA | J gene | clone size | V gene | D gene
CASSQDIVLNTEAFF | TGTGCCAGCAGCCAAGATATAGTCCTGAACACTGAAGCTTTCTTT | TRBJ1-1 | . | TRBV4-2 | .
CASSSNRGVYGYTF | TGTGCCAGCAGCTCTAACAGGGGGGTCTATGGCTACACCTTC | TRBJ1-2 | once | TRBV7-8 | TRBD1
CAITRDKDQPQHF | TGTGCCATCACCCGGGATAAGGATCAGCCCCAGCATTTT | TRBJ1-5 | . | TRBV10-3 | .
CASSQDSTGTAGNTIYF | TGCGCCAGCAGCCAAGACTCCACCGGGACAGCTGGAAACACCATATATTTT | TRBJ1-3 | . | TRBV4-3 | TRBD1
CASSSGLAGGRQKNEQFF | TGTGCCAGCAGCTCGGGACTAGCGGGAGGTCGCCAAAAGAATGAGCAGTTCTTC | TRBJ2-1 | . | TRBV7-3 | TRBD2
CASSWTGTGNEKLFF | TGTGCCAGCAGTTGGACAGGGACCGGTAATGAAAAACTGTTTTTT | TRBJ1-4 | . | TRBV28 | TRBD1
CASSSSPQETQYF | TGCGCCAGCAGCTCGTCACCTCAAGAGACCCAGTACTTC | TRBJ2-5 | . | TRBV5-1 | .
CASSPYRRTSGSIAYNEQFF | TGTGCCAGCAGCCCTTATCGTAGGACTAGCGGGAGTATCGCCTACAATGAGCAGTTCTTC | TRBJ2-1 | . | TRBV3-1/TRBV3-2 | TRBD2
CASSYKGAPDTGELFF | TGTGCCAGCAGCTACAAGGGGGCGCCGGACACCGGGGAGCTGTTTTTT | TRBJ2-2 | . | TRBV13 | TRBD1
CASSSHGQSNQPQHF | TGTGCCAGCAGTTCACACGGACAGAGCAATCAGCCCCAGCATTTT | TRBJ1-5 | . | TRBV28 | .
CASGFGSAGQETQYF | TGTGCTAGTGGTTTCGGTAGCGCGGGGCAAGAGACCCAGTACTTC | TRBJ2-5 | . | TRBV12-5 | .
CASSLGIQGRNTEAFF | TGTGCCAGCAGCTTAGGAATACAGGGAAGGAACACTGAAGCTTTCTTT | TRBJ1-1 | . | TRBV13 | .
CASSPLGETGLARQYF | TGTGCCAGCAGCCCCCTGGGAGAGACAGGTCTAGCTCGGCAGTACTTC | TRBJ2-7 | . | TRBV4-2 | .
CASSRQANSNQPQHF | TGTGCCAGCAGCCGACAGGCGAATAGCAATCAGCCCCAGCATTTT | TRBJ1-5 | . | TRBV6-5 | .
CARRGGSYNEQFF | TGTGCCAGGAGAGGTGGGTCCTACAATGAGCAGTTCTTC | TRBJ2-1 | . | TRBV30 | .
CASSSTGGRHQPQHF | TGTGCCAGCAGTTCCACAGGGGGACGGCATCAGCCCCAGCATTTT | TRBJ1-5 | . | TRBV6-2/TRBV6-3 | TRBD1
CASSQDITGGQPQHF | TGTGCCAGCAGCCAAGATATTACAGGTGGTCAGCCCCAGCATTTT | TRBJ1-5 | . | TRBV3-1/TRBV3-2 | .
CATPPGSSEAFF | TGTGCTACCCCCCCAGGGTCATCCGAAGCTTTCTTT | TRBJ1-1 | . | TRBV19 | .
CASSSLGNSPLHF | TGTGCCAGCAGCTCGCTCGGAAATTCACCCCTCCACTTT | TRBJ1-6 | once | TRBV7-2 | .
CASTMTENYGYTF | TGTGCCAGCACCATGACAGAAAACTATGGCTACACCTTC | TRBJ1-2 | few | TRBV9 | .
CASSQTGSGYEQYF | TGTGCCAGCAGCCAAACCGGGAGCGGGTACGAGCAGTACTTC | TRBJ2-7 | . | TRBV4-2 | .
CATSDTGSRAQYF | TGTGCCACCAGTGATACCGGGAGTCGGGCCCAGTACTTC | TRBJ2-5 | . | TRBV24-1 | .
CASSRGGFYQETQYF | TGTGCCAGCTCCCGTGGGGGATTTTACCAAGAGACCCAGTACTTC | TRBJ2-5 | . | TRBV27 | .
CASSQRVRDRGTGELFF | TGTGCCAGCAGTCAAAGGGTGCGGGACAGGGGAACCGGGGAGCTGTTTTTT | TRBJ2-2 | . | TRBV3-1/TRBV3-2 | TRBD1
CASSLAGVGGLRSYTF | TGTGCCAGCAGCTTAGCGGGTGTGGGGGGGTTGAGGAGCTACACCTTC | TRBJ1-2 | once | TRBV7-9 | .
CASSSGLGVGGYTF | TGTGCCAGCAGCAGCGGACTGGGGGTGGGAGGCTACACCTTC | TRBJ1-2 | . | TRBV14 | .
CASSLIQGYEQYF | TGTGCCAGCAGTCTTATCCAGGGTTACGAGCAGTACTTC | TRBJ2-7 | . | TRBV28 | .
CASSISSTNEKLFF | TGTGCCAGTAGTATATCTTCAACTAATGAAAAACTGTTTTTT | TRBJ1-4 | . | TRBV19 | .
CASSPNSYGYTF | TGTGCCAGCAGTCCGAACAGCTATGGCTACACCTTC | TRBJ1-2 | few | TRBV2 | .
CASSSRLAGETQYF | TGTGCCAGCAGCTCCCGACTAGCGGGGGAGACCCAGTACTTC | TRBJ2-5 | once | TRBV6-2/TRBV6-3 | TRBD2
CASSLVGTSGSGEQFF | TGTGCCAGCAGCTTGGTAGGGACTAGCGGGAGCGGGGAGCAGTTCTTC | TRBJ2-1 | . | TRBV5-8 | TRBD2
CASSKTGTDYGYTF | TGTGCCAGCAGTAAGACAGGGACGGACTATGGCTACACCTTC | TRBJ1-2 | . | TRBV25-1 | TRBD1
CASSTTVTALFNYGYTF | TGTGCCAGCAGCACCACGGTGACGGCCTTATTCAACTATGGCTACACCTTC | TRBJ1-2 | . | TRBV27 | .
CASRGQQETQYF | TGTGCCAGCAGGGGACAACAAGAGACCCAGTACTTC | TRBJ2-5 | . | TRBV2 | .
CASRESGQETQYF | TGTGCCAGCAGGGAGTCAGGGCAAGAGACCCAGTACTTC | TRBJ2-5 | . | TRBV27 | .
CAISLDSGTDTQYF | TGTGCCATCAGCCTAGACTCTGGCACAGATACGCAGTATTTT | TRBJ2-3 | . | TRBV10-3 | .
CASSSPESGEWRETQYF | TGTGCCAGCAGTTCGCCCGAAAGCGGGGAGTGGAGGGAGACCCAGTACTTC | TRBJ2-5 | . | TRBV28 | TRBD2
CASSVGVRTEAFF | TGTGCCAGCAGCGTAGGCGTACGAACTGAAGCTTTCTTT | TRBJ1-1 | once | TRBV9 | .
CAREHSGQGGKKLFF | TGTGCCCGGGAACACTCGGGACAGGGGGGAAAAAAACTGTTTTTT | TRBJ1-4 | . | TRBV30 | TRBD1
CSAGRGSTGPYEQYF | TGCAGCGCAGGTAGGGGATCGACAGGGCCCTACGAGCAGTACTTC | TRBJ2-7 | . | TRBV29-1 | TRBD1
CSGSDGNLSGNTIYF | TGCAGCGGGTCAGACGGTAACCTCTCTGGAAACACCATATATTTT | TRBJ1-3 | . | TRBV29-1 | .
CASSQGTWGTEAFF | TGCGCCAGCAGCCAAGGTACGTGGGGGACTGAAGCTTTCTTT | TRBJ1-1 | . | TRBV4-1 | .
CASSHRALSGYTF | TGCGCCAGCAGCCATCGAGCCTTAAGTGGCTACACCTTC | TRBJ1-2 | once | TRBV5-1 | .
CASSLDDTIVVGAFF | TGTGCCAGCAGCTTGGACGACACGATCGTGGTCGGAGCTTTCTTT | TRBJ1-1 | . | TRBV5-4 | .